This T cell receptor beta chain appears in the sequencing data of a study of T cells in Graves' hyperthyroidism and ophthalmopathy. As for the study in general: Prior to any treatment, at the point of initial diagnosis, peripheral blood was collected.

CDR1 LNHDA and CDR2 SQIVND come from the germline V gene (reference sequence). The CDR3 length is 14 residues. V was trimmed by 5 bases and J by 3 bases, leaving 12 bases between them. Graves' hyperthyroidism is called stable when ophthalmopathy does not progress within 18 months. Patients between 18 and 65 years old had hyperthyroidism, newly diagnosed and lasting under 2 months. Amplification of TCR beta CDR3 regions was performed using RNA transcripts as template. TCR CDR3 underwent first-round RT-PCR with the HTBI primer set. From the multiplex PCR reads, TCRdb called clonotypes with MiXCR, one entry per CDR3 protein. Seen here are fewer than 600,000 distinct CDR3 sequences, around 15% observed once, and the top ten hold about 14%. Study-wide findings and caveats: The authors' 13 V-J model separated ophthalmopathy from stable hyperthyroidism.

This clonotype was recorded a few times. Its antigen remains unidentified. Sequenced: blood. The receptor was derived from a woman aged 40 to 50 with Graves' hyperthyroidism. The rearrangement uses TRBV19 and TRBJ2-3, with D possibly matching TRBD1 (5 bases). The CDR3 protein is CASSRSQGTDTQYF. The CDR3 bases are TGTGCCAGTAGTCGGAGCCAGGGTACAGATACGCAGTATTTT. The full variable domain, in which reference TRBV19 and TRBJ2-3 provide the parts outside the CDR3, is DGGITQSPKYLFRKEGQNVTLSCEQNLNHDAMYWYRQDPGQGLRLIYYSQIVNDFQKGDIAEGYSVSREKKESFPLTVTSAQKNPTAFYLCASSRSQGTDTQYFGPGTRLTVL.